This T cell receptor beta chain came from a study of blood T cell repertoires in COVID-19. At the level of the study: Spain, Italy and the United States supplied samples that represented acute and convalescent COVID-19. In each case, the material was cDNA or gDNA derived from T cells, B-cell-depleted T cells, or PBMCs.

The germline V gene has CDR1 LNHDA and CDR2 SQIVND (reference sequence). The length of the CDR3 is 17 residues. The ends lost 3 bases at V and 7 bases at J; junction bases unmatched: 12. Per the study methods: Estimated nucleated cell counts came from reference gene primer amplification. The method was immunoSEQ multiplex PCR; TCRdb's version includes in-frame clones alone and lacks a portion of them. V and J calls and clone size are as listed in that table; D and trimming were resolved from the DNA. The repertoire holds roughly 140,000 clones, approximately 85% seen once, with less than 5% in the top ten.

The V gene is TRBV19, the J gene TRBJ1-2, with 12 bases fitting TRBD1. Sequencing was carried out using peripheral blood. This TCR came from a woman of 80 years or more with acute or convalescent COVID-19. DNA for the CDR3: TGTGCCAGTAGTATCTCACCCCGGGGACAGGGGGCAACTGGCTACACCTTC. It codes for CASSISPRGQGATGYTF.